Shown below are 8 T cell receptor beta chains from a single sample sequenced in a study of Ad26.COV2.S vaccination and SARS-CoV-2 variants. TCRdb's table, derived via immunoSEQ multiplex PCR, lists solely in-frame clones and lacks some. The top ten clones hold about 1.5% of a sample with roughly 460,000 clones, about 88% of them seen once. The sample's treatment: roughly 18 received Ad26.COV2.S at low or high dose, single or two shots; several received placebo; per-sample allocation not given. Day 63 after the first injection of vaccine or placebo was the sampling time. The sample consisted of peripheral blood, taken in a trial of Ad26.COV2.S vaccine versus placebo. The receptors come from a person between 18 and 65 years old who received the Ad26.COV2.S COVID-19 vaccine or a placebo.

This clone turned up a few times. The CDR3 DNA sequence: TGTGCCTGGAGTCAAAACAGGGTGAGCTCTGGAAACACCATATATTTT. Its protein is CAWSQNRVSSGNTIYF. The chain uses TRBV30 and TRBJ1-3; D perhaps matches TRBD1 (6 bases). The CDR3 is 16 residues long. In germline, CDR1 is GTSNPN, CDR2 SVGIG (reference sequence). V was clipped by 2 bases and J by 0 bases, with 14 bases between them.

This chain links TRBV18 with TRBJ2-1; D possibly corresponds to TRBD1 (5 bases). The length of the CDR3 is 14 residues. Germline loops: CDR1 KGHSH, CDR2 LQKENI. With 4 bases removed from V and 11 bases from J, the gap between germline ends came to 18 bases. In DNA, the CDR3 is TGTGCCAGCTCACGCGGCAGGGATGCGGAGAAGCAGTTCTTC. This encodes CASSRGRDAEKQFF.

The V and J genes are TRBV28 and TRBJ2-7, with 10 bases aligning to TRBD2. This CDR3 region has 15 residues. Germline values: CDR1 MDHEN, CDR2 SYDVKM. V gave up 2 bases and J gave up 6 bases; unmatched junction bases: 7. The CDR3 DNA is TGTGCCAGCAGTTTAGGGGTAGCGGGGGGTAGCGAGCAGTACTTC. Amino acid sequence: CASSLGVAGGSEQYF.

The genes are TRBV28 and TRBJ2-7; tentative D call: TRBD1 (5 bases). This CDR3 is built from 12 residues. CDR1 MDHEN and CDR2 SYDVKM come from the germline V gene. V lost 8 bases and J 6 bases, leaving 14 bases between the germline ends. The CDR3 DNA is TGTGCCAGCTTGACAGTGAAAGGCGAGCAGTACTTC. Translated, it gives CASLTVKGEQYF.

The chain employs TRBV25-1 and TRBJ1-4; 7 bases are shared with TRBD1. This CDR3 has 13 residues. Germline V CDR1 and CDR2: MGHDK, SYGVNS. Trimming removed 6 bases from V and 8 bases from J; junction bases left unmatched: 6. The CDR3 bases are TGTGCCAGCAGAGACAGGGTTCGGGAAAAACTGTTTTTT. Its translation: CASRDRVREKLFF.

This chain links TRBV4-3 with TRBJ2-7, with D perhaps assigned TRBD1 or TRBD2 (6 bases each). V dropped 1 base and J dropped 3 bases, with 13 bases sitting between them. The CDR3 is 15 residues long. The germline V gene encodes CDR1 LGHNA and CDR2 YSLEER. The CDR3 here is CASSQGLGGNYEQYF. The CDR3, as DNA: TGCGCCAGCAGCCAAGGATTAGGGGGGAACTACGAGCAGTACTTC.

Written as DNA, the CDR3 is TGCGCCAGCAGCCAAGATTCGGGGGCCGGAAACACCATATATTTT. This sequence encodes CASSQDSGAGNTIYF. The genes are TRBV4-3 and TRBJ1-3, with D possibly being TRBD1 (6 bases). There are 15 residues in the CDR3. V lost 0 bases to trimming and J lost 4 bases, with 10 bases between them. The germline V gene has CDR1 LGHNA and CDR2 YSLEER.

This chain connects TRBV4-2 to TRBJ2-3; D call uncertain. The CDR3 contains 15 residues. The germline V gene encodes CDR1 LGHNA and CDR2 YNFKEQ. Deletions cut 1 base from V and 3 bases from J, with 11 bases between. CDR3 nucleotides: TGTGCCAGCAGCCAAGGAACCCCCGGGACAGATACGCAGTATTTT. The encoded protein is CASSQGTPGTDTQYF.